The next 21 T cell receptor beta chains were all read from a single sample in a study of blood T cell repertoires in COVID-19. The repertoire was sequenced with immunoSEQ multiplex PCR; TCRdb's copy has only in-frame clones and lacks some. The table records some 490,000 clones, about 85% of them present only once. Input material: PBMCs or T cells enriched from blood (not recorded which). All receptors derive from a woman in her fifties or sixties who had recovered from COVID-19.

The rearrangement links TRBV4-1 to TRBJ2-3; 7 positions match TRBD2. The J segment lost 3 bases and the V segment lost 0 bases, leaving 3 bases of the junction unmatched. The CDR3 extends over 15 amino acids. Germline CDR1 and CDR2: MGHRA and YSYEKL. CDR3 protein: CASSQDHGRTDTQYF. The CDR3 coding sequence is TGCGCCAGCAGCCAAGATCACGGGAGGACAGATACGCAGTATTTT.

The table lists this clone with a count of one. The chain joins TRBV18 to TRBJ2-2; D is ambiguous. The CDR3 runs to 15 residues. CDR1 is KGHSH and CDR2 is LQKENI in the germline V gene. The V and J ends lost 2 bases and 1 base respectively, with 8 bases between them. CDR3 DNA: TGTGCCAGCTCACCAACAGCCTTGAACACCGGGGAGCTGTTTTTT. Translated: CASSPTALNTGELFF.

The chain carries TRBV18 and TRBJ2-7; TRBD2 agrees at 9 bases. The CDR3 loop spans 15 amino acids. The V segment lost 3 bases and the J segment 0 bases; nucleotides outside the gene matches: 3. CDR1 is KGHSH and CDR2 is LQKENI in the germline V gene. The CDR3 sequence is CASSPLAGSSYEQYF. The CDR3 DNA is TGTGCCAGCTCACCCCTAGCGGGGAGCTCCTACGAGCAGTACTTC. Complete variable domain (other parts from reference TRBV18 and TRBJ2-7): NAGVMQNPRHLVRRRGQEARLRCSPMKGHSHVYWYRQLPEEGLKFMVYLQKENIIDESGMPKERFSAEFPKEGPSILRIQQVVRGDSAAYFCASSPLAGSSYEQYFGPGTRLTVT.

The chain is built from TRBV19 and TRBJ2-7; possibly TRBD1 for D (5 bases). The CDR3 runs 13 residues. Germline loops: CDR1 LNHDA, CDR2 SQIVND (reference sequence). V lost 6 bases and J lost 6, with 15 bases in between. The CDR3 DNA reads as TGTGCCAGTAGGCGGACACAGGTAACCGAGCAGTACTTC. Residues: CASRRTQVTEQYF.

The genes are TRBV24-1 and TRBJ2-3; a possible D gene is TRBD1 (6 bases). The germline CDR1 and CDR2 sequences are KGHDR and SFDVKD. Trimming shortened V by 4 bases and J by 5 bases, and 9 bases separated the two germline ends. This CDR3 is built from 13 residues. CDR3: CATSDPRGDTQYF. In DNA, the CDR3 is TGTGCCACCAGTGACCCCAGGGGAGATACGCAGTATTTT.

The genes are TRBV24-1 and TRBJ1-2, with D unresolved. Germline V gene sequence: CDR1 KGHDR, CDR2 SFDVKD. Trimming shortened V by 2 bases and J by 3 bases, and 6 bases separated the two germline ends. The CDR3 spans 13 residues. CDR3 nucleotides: TGTGCCACCAGTGATTCAGGCTACTATGGCTACACCTTC. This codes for CATSDSGYYGYTF.

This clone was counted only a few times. The CDR3 region has the DNA TGTGCCACCAGAGCACAGGGGGATGAAAAACTGTTTTTT. Its protein is CATRAQGDEKLFF. The chain employs TRBV15 and TRBJ1-4, with TRBD1 matching over 8 bases. V lost 6 bases and J lost 6; bases outside the gene matches: 3. CDR3 length: 13 amino acids. CDR1 LNHNV and CDR2 YYDKDF come from the germline V gene (reference sequence).

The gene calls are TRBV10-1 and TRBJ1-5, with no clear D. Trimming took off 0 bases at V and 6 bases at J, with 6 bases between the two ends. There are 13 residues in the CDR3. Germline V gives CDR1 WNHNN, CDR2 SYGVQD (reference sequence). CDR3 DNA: TGCGCCAGCAGTGAGTCGCCGGGTCAGCCCCAGCATTTT. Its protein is CASSESPGQPQHF.

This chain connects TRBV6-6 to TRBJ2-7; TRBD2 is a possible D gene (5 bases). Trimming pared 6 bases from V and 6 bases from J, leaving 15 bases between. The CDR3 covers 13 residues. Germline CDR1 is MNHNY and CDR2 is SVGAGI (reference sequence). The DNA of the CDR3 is TGTGCCAGCAGCCTAGCCCCTCCGGGCGAGCAGTACTTC. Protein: CASSLAPPGEQYF.

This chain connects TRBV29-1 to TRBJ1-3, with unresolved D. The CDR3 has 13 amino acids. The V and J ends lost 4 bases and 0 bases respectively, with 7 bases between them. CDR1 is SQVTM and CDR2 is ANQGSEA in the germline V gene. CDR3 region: CSVAGDSGNTIYF. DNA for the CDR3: TGCAGCGTTGCAGGCGACTCTGGAAACACCATATATTTT.

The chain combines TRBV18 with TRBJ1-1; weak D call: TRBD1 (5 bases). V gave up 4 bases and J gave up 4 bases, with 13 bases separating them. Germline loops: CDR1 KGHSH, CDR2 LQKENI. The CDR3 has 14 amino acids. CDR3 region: CASSLQWGGTEAFF. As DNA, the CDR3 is TGTGCCAGCTCACTTCAATGGGGGGGCACTGAAGCTTTCTTT.

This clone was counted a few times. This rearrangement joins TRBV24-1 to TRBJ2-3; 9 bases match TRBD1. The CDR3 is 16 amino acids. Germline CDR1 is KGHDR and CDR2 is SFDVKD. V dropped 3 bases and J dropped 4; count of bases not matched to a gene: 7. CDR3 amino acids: CATSDLQGAEADTQYF. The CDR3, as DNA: TGTGCCACCAGTGATCTACAGGGGGCGGAGGCAGATACGCAGTATTTT.

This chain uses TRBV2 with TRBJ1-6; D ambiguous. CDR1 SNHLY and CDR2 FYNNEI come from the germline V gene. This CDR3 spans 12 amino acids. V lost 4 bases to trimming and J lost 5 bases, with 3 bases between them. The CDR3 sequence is CASSVDNSPLHF. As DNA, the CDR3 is TGTGCCAGCAGTGTAGATAATTCACCCCTCCACTTT.

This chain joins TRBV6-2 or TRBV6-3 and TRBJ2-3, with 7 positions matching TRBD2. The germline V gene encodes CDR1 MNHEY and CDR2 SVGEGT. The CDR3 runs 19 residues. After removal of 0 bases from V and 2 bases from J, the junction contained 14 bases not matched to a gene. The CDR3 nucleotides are TGTGCCAGCAGTTACTCGGATCGTCAGGTAGCGGGCATCACAGATACGCAGTATTTT. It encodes CASSYSDRQVAGITDTQYF.

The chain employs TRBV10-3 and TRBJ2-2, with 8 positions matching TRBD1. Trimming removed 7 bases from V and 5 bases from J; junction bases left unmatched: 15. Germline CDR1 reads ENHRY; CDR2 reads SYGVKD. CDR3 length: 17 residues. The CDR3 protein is CAITKTPDRGSTGELFF. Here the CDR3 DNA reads TGTGCCATCACCAAAACTCCCGACAGGGGCAGTACCGGGGAGCTGTTTTTT.

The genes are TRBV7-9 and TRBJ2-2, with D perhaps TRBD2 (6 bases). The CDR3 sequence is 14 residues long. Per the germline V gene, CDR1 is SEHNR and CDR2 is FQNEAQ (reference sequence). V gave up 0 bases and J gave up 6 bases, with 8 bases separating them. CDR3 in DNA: TGTGCCAGCAGCTTAGCCGGAGGGCCCGGGGAGCTGTTTTTT. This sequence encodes CASSLAGGPGELFF.

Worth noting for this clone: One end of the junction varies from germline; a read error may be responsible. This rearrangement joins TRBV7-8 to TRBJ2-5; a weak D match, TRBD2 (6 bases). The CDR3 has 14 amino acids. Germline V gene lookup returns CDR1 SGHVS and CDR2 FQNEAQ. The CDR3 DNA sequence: TGTGCCAGCAGCCCGCGGGGACTCGAAGAGGCCCAGTACTTC. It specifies CASSPRGLEEAQYF.

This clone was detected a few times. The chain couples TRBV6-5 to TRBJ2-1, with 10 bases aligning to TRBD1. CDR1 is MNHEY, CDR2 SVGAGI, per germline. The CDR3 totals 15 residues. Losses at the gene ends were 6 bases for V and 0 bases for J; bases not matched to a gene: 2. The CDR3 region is CASRDRGFSYNEQFF. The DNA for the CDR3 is TGTGCCAGCAGGGACAGGGGGTTCTCCTACAATGAGCAGTTCTTC.

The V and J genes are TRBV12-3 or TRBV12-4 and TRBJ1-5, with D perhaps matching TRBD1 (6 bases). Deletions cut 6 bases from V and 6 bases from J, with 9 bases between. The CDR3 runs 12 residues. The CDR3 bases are TGTGCCAGCAGAACAGGGTTTCAGCCCCAGCATTTT. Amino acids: CASRTGFQPQHF.

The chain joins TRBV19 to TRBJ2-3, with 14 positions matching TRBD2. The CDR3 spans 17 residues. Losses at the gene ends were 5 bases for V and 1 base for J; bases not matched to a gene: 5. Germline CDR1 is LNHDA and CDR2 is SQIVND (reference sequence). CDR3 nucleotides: TGTGCCAGTAGTCTGACTAGCGGGGGGGCCCGCACAGATACGCAGTATTTT. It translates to CASSLTSGGARTDTQYF.

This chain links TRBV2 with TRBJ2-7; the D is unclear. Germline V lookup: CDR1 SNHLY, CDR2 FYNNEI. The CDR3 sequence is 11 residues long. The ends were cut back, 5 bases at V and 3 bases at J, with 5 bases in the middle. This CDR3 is CASSQFYEQYV. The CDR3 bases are TGTGCCAGCAGTCAATTCTACGAGCAGTACGTC.